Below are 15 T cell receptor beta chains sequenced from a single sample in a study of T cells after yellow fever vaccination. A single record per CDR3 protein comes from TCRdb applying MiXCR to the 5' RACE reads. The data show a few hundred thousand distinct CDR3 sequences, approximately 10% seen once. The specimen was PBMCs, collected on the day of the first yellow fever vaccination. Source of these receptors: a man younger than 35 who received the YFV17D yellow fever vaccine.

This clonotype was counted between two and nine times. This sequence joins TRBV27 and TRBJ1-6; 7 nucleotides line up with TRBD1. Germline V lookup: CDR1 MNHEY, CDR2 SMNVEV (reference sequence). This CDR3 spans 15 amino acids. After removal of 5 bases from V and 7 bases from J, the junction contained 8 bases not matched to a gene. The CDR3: CASSVTGKRNSPLHF. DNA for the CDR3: TGTGCCAGCAGTGTGACAGGGAAAAGAAATTCACCCCTCCACTTT.

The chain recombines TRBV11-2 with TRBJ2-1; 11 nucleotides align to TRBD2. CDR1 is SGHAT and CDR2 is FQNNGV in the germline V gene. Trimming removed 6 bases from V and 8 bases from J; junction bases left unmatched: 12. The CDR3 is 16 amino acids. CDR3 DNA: TGTGCCAGCAGACCCAATAGCGGGGGGGCAAGGGATGAGCAGTTCTTC. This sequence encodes CASRPNSGGARDEQFF.

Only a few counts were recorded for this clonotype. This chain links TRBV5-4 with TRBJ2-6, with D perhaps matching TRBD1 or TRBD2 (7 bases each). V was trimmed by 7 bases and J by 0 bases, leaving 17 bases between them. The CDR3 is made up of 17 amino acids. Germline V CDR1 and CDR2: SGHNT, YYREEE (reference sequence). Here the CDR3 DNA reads TGTGCCAGCCGCAGGGACAGCGGGAACTCTGGGGCCAACGTCCTGACTTTC. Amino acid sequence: CASRRDSGNSGANVLTF.

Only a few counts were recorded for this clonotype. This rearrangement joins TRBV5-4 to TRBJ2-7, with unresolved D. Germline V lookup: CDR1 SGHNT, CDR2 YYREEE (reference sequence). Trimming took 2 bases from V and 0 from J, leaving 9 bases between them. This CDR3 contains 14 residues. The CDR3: CASSFVPSSYEQYF. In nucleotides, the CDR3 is TGTGCCAGCAGCTTTGTACCTAGCTCCTACGAGCAGTACTTC.

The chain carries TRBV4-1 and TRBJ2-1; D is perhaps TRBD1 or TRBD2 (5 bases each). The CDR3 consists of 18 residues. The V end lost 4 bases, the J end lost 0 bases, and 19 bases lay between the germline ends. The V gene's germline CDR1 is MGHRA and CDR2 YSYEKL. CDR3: CASSLTGTEGSSYNEQFF. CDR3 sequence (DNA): TGCGCCAGCAGCCTAACAGGTACCGAGGGAAGCTCCTACAATGAGCAGTTCTTC.

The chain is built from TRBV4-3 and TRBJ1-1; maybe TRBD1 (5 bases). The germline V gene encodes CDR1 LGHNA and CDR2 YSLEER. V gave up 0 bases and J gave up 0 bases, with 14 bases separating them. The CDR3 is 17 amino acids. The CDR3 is CASSQDSGGVMNTEAFF. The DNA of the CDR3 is TGCGCCAGCAGCCAAGATAGCGGGGGGGTTATGAACACTGAAGCTTTCTTT.

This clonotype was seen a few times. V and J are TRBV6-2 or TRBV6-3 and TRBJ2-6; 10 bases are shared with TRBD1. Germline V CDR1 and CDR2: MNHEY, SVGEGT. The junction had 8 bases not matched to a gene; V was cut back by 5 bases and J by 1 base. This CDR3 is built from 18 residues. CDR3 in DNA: TGTGCCAGCAGTCACCCCGGGACAGGGGTTTCTGGGGCCAACGTCCTGACTTTC. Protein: CASSHPGTGVSGANVLTF.

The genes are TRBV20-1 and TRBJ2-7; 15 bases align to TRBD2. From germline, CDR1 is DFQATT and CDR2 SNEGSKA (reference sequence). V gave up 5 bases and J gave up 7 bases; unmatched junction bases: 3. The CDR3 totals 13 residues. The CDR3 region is CSAPGLAGGEQYF. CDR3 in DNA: TGCAGTGCTCCCGGACTAGCGGGGGGGGAGCAGTACTTC.

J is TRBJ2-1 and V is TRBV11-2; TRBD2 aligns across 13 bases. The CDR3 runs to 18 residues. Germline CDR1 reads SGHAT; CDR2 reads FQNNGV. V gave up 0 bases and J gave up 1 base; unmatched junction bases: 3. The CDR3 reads CASSLELAGGVSYNEQFF. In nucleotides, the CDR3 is TGTGCCAGCAGCTTAGAACTAGCGGGGGGGGTATCCTACAATGAGCAGTTCTTC.

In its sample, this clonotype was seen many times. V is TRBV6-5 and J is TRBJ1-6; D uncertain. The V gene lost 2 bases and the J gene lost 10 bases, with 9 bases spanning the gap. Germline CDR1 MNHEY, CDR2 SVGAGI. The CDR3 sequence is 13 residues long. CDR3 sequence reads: CASSYDGNSPLHF. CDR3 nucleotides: TGTGCCAGCAGTTACGATGGGAACTCACCCCTCCACTTT.

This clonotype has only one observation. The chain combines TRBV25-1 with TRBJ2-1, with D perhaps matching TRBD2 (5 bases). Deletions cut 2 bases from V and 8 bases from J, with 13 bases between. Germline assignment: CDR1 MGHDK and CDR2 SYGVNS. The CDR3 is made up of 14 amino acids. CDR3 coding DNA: TGTGCCAGCAGTGAAGAGGGAACGCGCCATGAGCAGTTCTTC. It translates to CASSEEGTRHEQFF. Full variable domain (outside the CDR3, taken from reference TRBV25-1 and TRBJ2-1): EADIYQTPRYLVIGTGKKITLECSQTMGHDKMYWYQQDPGMELHLIHYSYGVNSTEKGDLSSESTVSRIRTEHFPLTLESARPSHTSQYLCASSEEGTRHEQFFGPGTRLTVL.

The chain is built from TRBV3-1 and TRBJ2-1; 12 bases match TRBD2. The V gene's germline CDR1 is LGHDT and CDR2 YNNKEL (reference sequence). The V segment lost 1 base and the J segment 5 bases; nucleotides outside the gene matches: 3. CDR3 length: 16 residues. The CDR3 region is CASSQGTSGANNEQFF. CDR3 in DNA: TGTGCCAGCAGCCAAGGGACTAGCGGGGCTAACAATGAGCAGTTCTTC.

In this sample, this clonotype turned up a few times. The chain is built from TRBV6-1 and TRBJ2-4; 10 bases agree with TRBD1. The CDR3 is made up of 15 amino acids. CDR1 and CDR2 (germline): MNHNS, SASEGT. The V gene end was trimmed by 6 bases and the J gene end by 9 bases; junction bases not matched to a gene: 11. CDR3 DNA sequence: TGTGCCAGCAGCCGCTTGCGGGGACAGGGGACCATTCAGTACTTC. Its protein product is CASSRLRGQGTIQYF.

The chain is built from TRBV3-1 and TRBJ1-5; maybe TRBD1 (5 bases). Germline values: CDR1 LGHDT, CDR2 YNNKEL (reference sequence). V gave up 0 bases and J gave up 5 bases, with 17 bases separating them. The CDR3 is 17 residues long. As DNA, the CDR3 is TGTGCCAGCAGCCAAGAGCAATACAGGTCCCTTGATCAGCCCCAGCATTTT. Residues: CASSQEQYRSLDQPQHF.

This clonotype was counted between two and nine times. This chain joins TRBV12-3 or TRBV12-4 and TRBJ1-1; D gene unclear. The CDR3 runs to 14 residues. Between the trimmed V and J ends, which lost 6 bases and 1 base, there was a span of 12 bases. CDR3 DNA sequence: TGTGCCAGCAGCCCCTATGAGGGGAACACTGAAGCTTTCTTT. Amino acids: CASSPYEGNTEAFF.